This T cell receptor beta chain was captured by sequencing in a study of shared clonotypes between healthy human individuals (dated by TCRdb to 2018 to 2021). For context, the study as a whole: The cohort included three men and two women between 18 and 49 years of age. For each donor, CD4 naive and CD4 memory were each run on three plates, CD8 naive on two plates, and CD8 memory on one plate. To estimate repertoire size and how much clonotypes are shared between individuals, the study performed deep sequencing of blood TCR repertoires from a handful of healthy adults. To increase sequencing depth and limit assay-specific biases, different laboratories used diverse techniques to prepare libraries and sequence TCR repertoires. Each donor's leukapheresis produced roughly between roughly 0.85 and 9.5 billion PBMCs. General conclusions and limits of the study: Naive subsets generally had larger estimated clonotype richness than memory subsets. Higher generation probabilities were observed for clonotypes shared by all four sorted-subset donors than for non-shared clonotypes. The small number of donors limited the genetic and exposure-history diversity represented. Pairwise subsampling led to the expectation that sequencing depth would affect the degree of clonotype sharing among donors. Incomplete sequencing was indicated by rarefaction of sorted-subset datasets, despite the large sequencing depth. Sampling was limited to blood, and TCR repertoires in tissue likely differ from TCR repertoires in blood. Approximately 5% of naive CD4, 3.5% of naive CD8, 2.3% of memory CD4, and 0.35% to 0.4% of memory CD8 clonotypes were shared across several donors.

In the case of this clone: This receptor's antigen is unknown. Qualities for individual bases were not recorded, and no much larger clone is one base off.

The CDR3 has 13 amino acids, counting the end cysteine and phenylalanine. The DNA shown is the 39-base CDR3, in frame from base 1. CDR1 and CDR2 were assigned from the germline V gene as SQVTM and ANQGSEA. V loses 4 bases, J loses 4 bases, and the germline ends lie 10 bases apart. Using the deep immunoSEQ assay, multiplex PCR amplified TCR CDR3 regions from genomic DNA. Extracted genomic DNA from each cell subset was spread evenly across all wells of several immunoSEQ 96-well plates, with each plate serving as a replicate. For sorted subsets, around 200 ng genomic DNA, equal to 30,000 or so T cell genomes, was loaded into each replicate PCR. Purified libraries were quantified with a Qubit 3.0 fluorometer, sized on a Bioanalyzer 2100, and re-quantified with the KAPA Library Quantification kit. Each immunoSEQ 96-well plate was sequenced on its own single-read 150-cycle Illumina NextSeq 550 flow cell. As for the original processing: Because the immunoSEQ output included only junctional sequences and no quality scores, the filtering could not be the same as the filtering used for full-length reads. Sequences were annotated with PyIR, a Python wrapper for IgBLAST v1.9, and V/J genes and CDR3 were assigned using IMGT germline references. Reads with weak V/J assignments (E-value above 1e-6), missing CDR3, stop codons, out-of-frame junctions, or ambiguous translated residues were removed. V3J clonotypes were defined as sequences sharing the same inferred V gene, J gene, and CDR3 amino acid sequence. To compute the percentage overlap between repertoires, the number of shared unique clonotypes was divided by the size of the smaller repertoire. Three approaches were used to assess repertoire richness: RTK rarefaction, the Chao1 estimator, and Recon v2.1 estimates of unobserved clonotypes. Generation probabilities were computed with OLGA for all TCRbeta clonotypes obtained by the gDNA method from several donors. Sourced from immuneACCESS, this table was stored by TCRdb with only in-frame sequences that have V and J called. A share of the clones is absent; for the studies checked, an unresolved V gene accounts for under half, and the remainder has no known explanation. The V and J calls and clone size come from that table; D and trimming were worked out from the DNA. The sample has roughly 1,500,000 clones on record, 95% to 99% of them singletons. Together, the top ten hold roughly 0.45% of the sample.

Donors were healthy HIV-negative adults with no recently reported acute infections or vaccinations. Only Caucasian adults living in Nashville, Tennessee, USA were represented among the donors. Magnetic negative selection was used to enrich CD4+ T cells, after which naive cells were positively selected on CD45RA and the negative fraction became the memory subset. Blood was obtained by leukapheresis, after which PBMCs were separated by Ficoll-Histopaque density gradient centrifugation and cryopreserved in liquid nitrogen vapor phase. Purity and quantity of every magnetically sorted T cell population were checked by analytical flow cytometry. From each sorted fraction, genomic DNA was isolated and quantified by UV absorbance on a Nanodrop 2000c.

This chain is built from TRBV29-1 and TRBJ1-4, with no D gene named confidently. The material sequenced was naive CD4+ T cells sorted from blood. Per the publication, the cell subset or site label means: CD45RA+ positively selected. This receptor was identified in a man in his thirties or forties in good health. At the DNA level, the sequence is TGCAGCGTTGTCGGCAGGTTTAATGAAAAACTGTTTTTT. This encodes CSVVGRFNEKLFF.